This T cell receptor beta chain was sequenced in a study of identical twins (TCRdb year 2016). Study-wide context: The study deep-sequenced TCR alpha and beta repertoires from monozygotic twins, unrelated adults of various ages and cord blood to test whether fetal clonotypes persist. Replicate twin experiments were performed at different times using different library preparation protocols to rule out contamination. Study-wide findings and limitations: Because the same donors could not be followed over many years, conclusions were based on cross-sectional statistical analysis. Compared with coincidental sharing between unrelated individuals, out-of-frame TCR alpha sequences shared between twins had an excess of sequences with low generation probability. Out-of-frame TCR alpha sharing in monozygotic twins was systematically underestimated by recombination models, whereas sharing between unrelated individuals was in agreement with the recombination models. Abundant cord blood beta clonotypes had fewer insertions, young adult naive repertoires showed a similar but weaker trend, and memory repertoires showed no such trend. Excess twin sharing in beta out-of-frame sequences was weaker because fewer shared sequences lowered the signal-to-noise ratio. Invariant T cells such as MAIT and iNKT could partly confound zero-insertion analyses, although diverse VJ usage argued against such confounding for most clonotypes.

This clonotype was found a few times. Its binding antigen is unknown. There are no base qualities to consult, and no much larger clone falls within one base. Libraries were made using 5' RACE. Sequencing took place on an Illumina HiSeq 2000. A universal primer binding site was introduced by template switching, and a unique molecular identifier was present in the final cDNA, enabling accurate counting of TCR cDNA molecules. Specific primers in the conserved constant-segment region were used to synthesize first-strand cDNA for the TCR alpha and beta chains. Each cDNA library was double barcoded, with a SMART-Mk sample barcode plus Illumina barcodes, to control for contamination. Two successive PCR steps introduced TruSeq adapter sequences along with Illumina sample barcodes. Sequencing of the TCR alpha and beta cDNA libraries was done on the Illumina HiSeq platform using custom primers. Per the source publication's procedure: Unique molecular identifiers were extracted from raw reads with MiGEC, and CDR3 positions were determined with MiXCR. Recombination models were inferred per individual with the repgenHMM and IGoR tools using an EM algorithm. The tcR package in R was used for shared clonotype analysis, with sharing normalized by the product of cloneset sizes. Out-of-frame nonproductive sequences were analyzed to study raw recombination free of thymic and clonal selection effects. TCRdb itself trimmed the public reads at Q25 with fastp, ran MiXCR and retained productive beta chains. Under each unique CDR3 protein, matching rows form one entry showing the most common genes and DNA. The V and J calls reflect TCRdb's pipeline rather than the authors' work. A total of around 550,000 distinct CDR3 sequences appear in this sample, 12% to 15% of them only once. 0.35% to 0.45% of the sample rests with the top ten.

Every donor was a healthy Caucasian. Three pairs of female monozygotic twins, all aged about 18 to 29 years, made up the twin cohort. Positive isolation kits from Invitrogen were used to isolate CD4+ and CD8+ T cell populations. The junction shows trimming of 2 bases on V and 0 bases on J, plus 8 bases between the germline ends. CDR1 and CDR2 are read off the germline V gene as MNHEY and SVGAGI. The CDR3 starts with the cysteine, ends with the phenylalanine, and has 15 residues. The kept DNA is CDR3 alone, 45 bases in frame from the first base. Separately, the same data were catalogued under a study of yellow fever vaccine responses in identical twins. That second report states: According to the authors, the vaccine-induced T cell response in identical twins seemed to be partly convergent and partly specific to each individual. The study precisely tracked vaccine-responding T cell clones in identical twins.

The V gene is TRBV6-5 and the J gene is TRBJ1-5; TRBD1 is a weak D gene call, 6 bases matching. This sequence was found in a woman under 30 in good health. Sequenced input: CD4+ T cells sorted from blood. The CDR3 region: CASSYRGHSNQPQHF. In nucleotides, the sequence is TGTGCCAGCAGTTACAGGGGACATAGCAATCAGCCCCAGCATTTT.